This is a list of T cell receptor beta chains from one sample in a study of PD-L1 blockade in urothelial cancer. Profiled with immunoSEQ multiplex PCR; TCRdb holds only in-frame clones, not every one. Of 90,000 or so clones in the sample, roughly 90% were seen once. The sequencing here drew on PBMCs, taken around atezolizumab (anti-PD-L1) treatment. The source of these receptors is a man between 60 and 75 years old with urothelial cancer. Each CDR3 is given with its conserved first and last residue. D genes are given only for firm matches. Size tells how often a clone was seen (once, few, many) or the class of an expanded clone, and some rows leave it out.

V: TRBV2
size: NA
D: NA
J: TRBJ1-1
CDR3: CASSEVTANTEAFF
DNA: TGTGCCAGCAGTGAGGTGACAGCCAACACTGAAGCTTTCTTT

V: TRBV4-2
size: NA
D: NA
J: TRBJ2-1
CDR3: CASRIDPASYNEQFF
DNA: TGTGCCAGCAGGATAGATCCCGCCTCCTACAATGAGCAGTTCTTC

V: TRBV6-1
size: NA
D: NA
J: TRBJ1-4
CDR3: CASRTAGDEKLFF
DNA: TGTGCCAGCCGTACCGCCGGGGATGAAAAACTGTTTTTT

V: TRBV6-6
size: NA
D: TRBD1
J: TRBJ2-1
CDR3: CASRTGTGTFNEQFF
DNA: TGTGCCAGCAGGACCGGGACAGGGACTTTTAATGAGCAGTTCTTC

V: TRBV30
size: NA
D: NA
J: TRBJ1-2
CDR3: CACLRGRIYGYTF
DNA: TGTGCCTGCCTACGGGGTAGGATCTATGGCTACACCTTC

V: TRBV5-5
size: NA
D: TRBD1
J: TRBJ1-1
CDR3: CASSLGQGVAEAFF
DNA: TGTGCCAGCAGCTTGGGACAGGGGGTAGCTGAAGCTTTCTTT

V: TRBV7-6
size: NA
D: NA
J: TRBJ2-6
CDR3: CASSLRSGANVLTF
DNA: TGTGCCAGCAGCTTACGGTCTGGGGCCAACGTCCTGACTTTC

V: TRBV30
size: NA
D: NA
J: TRBJ2-5
CDR3: CAWSGSVRETQYF
DNA: TGTGCCTGGAGTGGTTCCGTCCGGGAGACCCAGTACTTC

V: TRBV18
size: few
D: NA
J: TRBJ2-2
CDR3: CASSPRQSGDTGELFF
DNA: TGTGCCAGCTCACCGCGCCAGAGCGGTGATACCGGGGAGCTGTTTTTT

V: TRBV18
size: NA
D: TRBD1
J: TRBJ2-5
CDR3: CASSPPGQYGETQYF
DNA: TGTGCCAGCTCACCACCGGGACAGTACGGGGAGACCCAGTACTTC

V: TRBV5-1
size: NA
D: TRBD1
J: TRBJ2-3
CDR3: CASSLSRTGDNTDTQYF
DNA: TGCGCCAGCAGCTTGTCTCGGACAGGGGACAACACAGATACGCAGTATTTT

V: TRBV11-2
size: NA
D: TRBD2
J: TRBJ2-1
CDR3: CASSFGAGEGSYNEQFF
DNA: TGTGCCAGCAGCTTCGGGGCGGGAGAAGGGTCCTACAATGAGCAGTTCTTC

V: TRBV29-1
size: NA
D: NA
J: TRBJ1-2
CDR3: CSVGRYTF
DNA: TGCAGCGTTGGGCGCTACACCTTC

V: TRBV4-3
size: NA
D: TRBD2
J: TRBJ2-1
CDR3: CASSQGGSPTNEQFF
DNA: TGCGCCAGCAGCCAAGGCGGGAGTCCGACCAATGAGCAGTTCTTC

V: TRBV6-5
size: NA
D: NA
J: TRBJ2-6
CDR3: CASSYAGSGANVLTF
DNA: TGTGCCAGCAGTTACGCGGGCTCTGGGGCCAACGTCCTGACTTTC

V: TRBV9
size: NA
D: NA
J: TRBJ1-6
CDR3: CASSGGGSSYNSPLHF
DNA: TGTGCCAGCAGCGGGGGGGGAAGCTCCTATAATTCACCCCTCCACTTT

V: TRBV4-3
size: NA
D: NA
J: TRBJ2-5
CDR3: CASSLSKGETQYF
DNA: TGCGCCAGCAGCCTATCCAAGGGGGAGACCCAGTACTTC

V: TRBV7-2
size: NA
D: NA
J: TRBJ2-6
CDR3: CASSFAPGANVLTF
DNA: TGTGCCAGCAGCTTTGCGCCTGGGGCCAACGTCCTGACTTTC

V: TRBV7-2
size: NA
D: NA
J: TRBJ2-5
CDR3: CASSLAGGETQYF
DNA: TGTGCCAGCAGCTTAGCGGGGGGAGAGACCCAGTACTTC

V: TRBV30
size: NA
D: TRBD1
J: TRBJ1-2
CDR3: CAWTWTGISGGYTF
DNA: TGTGCCTGGACTTGGACAGGGATTTCGGGTGGCTACACCTTC

V: TRBV11-2
size: once
D: NA
J: TRBJ2-7
CDR3: CASSLGGLREEGTHEQYF
DNA: TGTGCCAGCAGCTTAGGGGGGCTCAGGGAAGAGGGAACCCACGAGCAGTACTTC

V: TRBV6-1
size: NA
D: NA
J: TRBJ1-1
CDR3: CASSATGNTEAFF
DNA: TGTGCCAGCAGTGCGACAGGGAACACTGAAGCTTTCTTT

V: TRBV18
size: few
D: NA
J: TRBJ1-4
CDR3: CASSPPRREGLFF
DNA: TGTGCCAGCTCACCACCGAGGAGGGAGGGACTGTTTTTT

V: TRBV2
size: NA
D: NA
J: TRBJ2-5
CDR3: CASSAGETQYF
DNA: TGTGCCAGCAGCGCGGGAGAGACCCAGTACTTC

V: TRBV9
size: NA
D: TRBD1
J: TRBJ1-1
CDR3: CASTKSGTAADPSEAFF
DNA: TGTGCCAGCACCAAATCCGGGACAGCGGCGGATCCTAGCGAAGCTTTCTTT

V: TRBV10-1
size: NA
D: TRBD2
J: TRBJ2-2
CDR3: CASSESGTSIIGELFF
DNA: TGCGCCAGCAGTGAGTCCGGGACTAGCATCATCGGGGAGCTGTTTTTT